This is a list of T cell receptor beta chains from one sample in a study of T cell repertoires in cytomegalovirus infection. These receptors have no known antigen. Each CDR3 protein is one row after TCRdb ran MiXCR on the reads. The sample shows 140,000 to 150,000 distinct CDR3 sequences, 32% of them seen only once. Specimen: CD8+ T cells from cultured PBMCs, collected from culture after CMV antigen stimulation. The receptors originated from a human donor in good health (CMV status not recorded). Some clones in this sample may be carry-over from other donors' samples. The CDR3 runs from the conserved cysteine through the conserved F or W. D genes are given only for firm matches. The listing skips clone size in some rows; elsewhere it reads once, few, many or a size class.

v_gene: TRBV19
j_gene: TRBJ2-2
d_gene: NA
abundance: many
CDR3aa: CASRADLFTGELFF
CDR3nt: TGTGCCAGTAGAGCTGATTTGTTCACCGGGGAGCTGTTTTTT

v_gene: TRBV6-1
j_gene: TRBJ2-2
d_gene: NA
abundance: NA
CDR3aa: CASSYPAGLNTGELFF
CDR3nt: TGTGCCAGCAGTTACCCCGCAGGCTTAAACACCGGGGAGCTGTTTTTT

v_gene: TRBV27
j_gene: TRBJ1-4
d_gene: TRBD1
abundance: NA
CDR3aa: CANSRRDRPHEKLFF
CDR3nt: TGTGCCAACAGTCGCCGGGACAGGCCTCATGAAAAACTGTTTTTT

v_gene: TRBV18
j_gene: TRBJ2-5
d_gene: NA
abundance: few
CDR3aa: CASSQDMSGETQYF
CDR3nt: TGTGCCAGCTCACAGGACATGTCGGGAGAGACCCAGTACTTC

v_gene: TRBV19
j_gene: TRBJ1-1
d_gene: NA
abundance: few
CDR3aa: CASSRGAGRIMNTEAFF
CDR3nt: TGTGCCAGTAGTAGGGGTGCCGGGAGGATCATGAACACTGAAGCTTTCTTT

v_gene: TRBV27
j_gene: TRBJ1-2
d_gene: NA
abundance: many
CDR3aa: CASSSQDALYGYTF
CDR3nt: TGTGCCAGCAGTTCTCAAGATGCTCTCTATGGCTACACCTTC

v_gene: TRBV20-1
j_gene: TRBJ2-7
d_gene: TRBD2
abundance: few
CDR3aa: CSAFDSGGPSYEQYF
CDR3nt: TGCAGTGCTTTCGACAGCGGGGGACCCTCCTACGAGCAGTACTTC

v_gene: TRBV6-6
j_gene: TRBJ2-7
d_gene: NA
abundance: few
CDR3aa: CASSLGTASYEQYF
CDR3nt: TGTGCCAGCAGCTTGGGGACGGCTTCCTACGAGCAGTACTTC

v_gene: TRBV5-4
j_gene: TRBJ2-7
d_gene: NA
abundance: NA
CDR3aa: CASSPGVGSYEQYF
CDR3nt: TGTGCCAGCAGCCCAGGGGTCGGATCCTACGAGCAGTACTTC

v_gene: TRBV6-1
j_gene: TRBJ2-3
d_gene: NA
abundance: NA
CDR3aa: CASYEGGFTDTQYF
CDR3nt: TGTGCCAGCTACGAGGGGGGATTCACAGATACGCAGTATTTT

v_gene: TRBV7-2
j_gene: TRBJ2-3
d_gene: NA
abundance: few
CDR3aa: CASSSPLLGGRTDTQYF
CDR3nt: TGTGCCAGCAGCTCCCCCCTTTTGGGGGGCCGTACAGATACGCAGTATTTT

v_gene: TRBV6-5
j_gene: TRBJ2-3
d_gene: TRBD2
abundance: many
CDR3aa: CASRGLAGGTDTQYF
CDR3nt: TGTGCCAGCAGGGGACTAGCGGGGGGAACAGATACGCAGTATTTT

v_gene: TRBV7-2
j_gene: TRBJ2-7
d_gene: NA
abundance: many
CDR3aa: CASSLVGGYYEQYF
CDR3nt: TGTGCCAGCAGCTTAGTTGGAGGCTACTACGAGCAGTACTTC

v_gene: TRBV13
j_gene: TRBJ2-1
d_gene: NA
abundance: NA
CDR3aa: CASSLGPLTSPTLNEQFF
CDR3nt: TGTGCCAGCAGCTTAGGCCCCCTAACTAGCCCTACCTTGAATGAGCAGTTCTTC

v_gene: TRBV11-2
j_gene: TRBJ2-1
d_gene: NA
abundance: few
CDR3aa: CASSLSPSNEQFF
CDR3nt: TGTGCCAGCAGCTTATCCCCCTCCAACGAGCAGTTCTTC

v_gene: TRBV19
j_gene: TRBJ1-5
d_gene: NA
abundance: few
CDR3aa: CASSIGAGSNQPQHF
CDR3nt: TGTGCCAGTAGTATAGGTGCGGGTTCTAATCAGCCCCAGCATTTT

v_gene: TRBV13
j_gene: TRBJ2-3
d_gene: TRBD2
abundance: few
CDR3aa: CASSISGGRADTQYF
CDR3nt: TGTGCCAGCAGCATCAGCGGGGGGCGCGCAGATACGCAGTATTTT

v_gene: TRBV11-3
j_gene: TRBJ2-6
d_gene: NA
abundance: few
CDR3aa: CASSSPPGSGANVLTF
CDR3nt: TGTGCCAGCAGCTCCCCCCCGGGCTCTGGGGCCAACGTCCTGACTTTC

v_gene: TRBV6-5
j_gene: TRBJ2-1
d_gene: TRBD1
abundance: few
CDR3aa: CASSYSMGDRLDEQFF
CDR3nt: TGTGCCAGCAGTTACTCGATGGGGGACAGGTTGGATGAGCAGTTCTTC

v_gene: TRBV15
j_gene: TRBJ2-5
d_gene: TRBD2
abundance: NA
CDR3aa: CATSRALSGGLQETQYF
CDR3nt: TGTGCCACCAGCAGAGCGCTTAGCGGGGGGCTCCAAGAGACCCAGTACTTC

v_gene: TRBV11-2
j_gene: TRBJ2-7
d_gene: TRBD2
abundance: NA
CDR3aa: CASSPIAGRYHEQYF
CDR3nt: TGTGCCAGCAGCCCGATAGCGGGCCGATACCACGAGCAGTACTTC

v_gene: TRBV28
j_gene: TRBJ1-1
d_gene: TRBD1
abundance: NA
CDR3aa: CASSIDRGVAFF
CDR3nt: TGTGCCAGCAGCATTGACAGGGGGGTGGCTTTCTTT

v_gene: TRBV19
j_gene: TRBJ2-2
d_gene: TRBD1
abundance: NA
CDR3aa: CASRYGTGLNSGELFF
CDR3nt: TGTGCCAGTAGATACGGGACAGGGTTAAATTCCGGGGAGCTGTTTTTT

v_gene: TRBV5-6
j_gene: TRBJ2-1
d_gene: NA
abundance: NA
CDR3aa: CASSTDNTYNEQFF
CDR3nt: TGTGCCAGCAGCACGGACAATACCTACAATGAGCAGTTCTTC

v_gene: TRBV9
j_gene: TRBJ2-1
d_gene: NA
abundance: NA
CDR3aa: CASSVVGGAEQFF
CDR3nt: TGTGCCAGCAGCGTAGTTGGGGGGGCCGAGCAGTTCTTC

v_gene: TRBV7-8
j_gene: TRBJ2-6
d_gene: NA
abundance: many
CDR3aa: CASSQSGWGLGANVLTF
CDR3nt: TGTGCCAGCAGTCAAAGCGGATGGGGCCTCGGGGCCAACGTCCTGACTTTC

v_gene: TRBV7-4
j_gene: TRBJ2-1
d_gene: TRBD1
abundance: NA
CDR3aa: CASSPRGQVDEQFF
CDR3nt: TGTGCCAGCAGCCCCAGGGGGCAGGTCGATGAGCAGTTCTTC

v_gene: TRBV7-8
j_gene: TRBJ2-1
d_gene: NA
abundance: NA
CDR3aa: CASSLGDPGEQFF
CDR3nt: TGTGCCAGCAGCTTAGGAGACCCGGGTGAGCAGTTCTTC

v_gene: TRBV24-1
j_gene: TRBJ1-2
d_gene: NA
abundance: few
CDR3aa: CATSDWAGRVYTF
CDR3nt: TGTGCCACCAGTGATTGGGCAGGAAGGGTCTACACCTTC

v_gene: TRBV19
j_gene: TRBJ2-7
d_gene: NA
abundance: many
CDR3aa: CASSISLGSEQYF
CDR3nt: TGTGCCAGTAGTATTAGTCTTGGGAGCGAGCAGTACTTC

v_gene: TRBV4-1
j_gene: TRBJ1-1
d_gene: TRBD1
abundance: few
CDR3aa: CASSKQGSGTEAFF
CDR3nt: TGCGCCAGCAGCAAACAGGGGAGTGGCACTGAAGCTTTCTTT

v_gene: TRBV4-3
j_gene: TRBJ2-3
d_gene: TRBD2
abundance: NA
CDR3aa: CASSQELAGGTDTQYF
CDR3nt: TGCGCCAGCAGCCAAGAACTAGCGGGAGGCACAGATACGCAGTATTTT

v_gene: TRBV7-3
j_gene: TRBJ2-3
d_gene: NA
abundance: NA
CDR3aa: CASSFVGNRDTQYF
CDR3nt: TGTGCCAGCAGCTTTGTAGGGAACAGGGATACGCAGTATTTT

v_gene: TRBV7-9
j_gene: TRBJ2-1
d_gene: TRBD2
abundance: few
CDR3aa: CASPLGELGTSGVKPYNEQFF
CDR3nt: TGTGCCAGCCCCCTAGGGGAGTTGGGGACTAGCGGGGTAAAGCCCTACAATGAGCAGTTCTTC

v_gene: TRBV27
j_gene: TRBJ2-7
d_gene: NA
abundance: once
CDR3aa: CATGSGLSYEQYF
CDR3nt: TGTGCCACCGGATCAGGGCTATCCTACGAGCAGTACTTC

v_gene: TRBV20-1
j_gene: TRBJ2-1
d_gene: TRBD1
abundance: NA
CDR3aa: CSARPGQGSKHNEQFF
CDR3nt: TGCAGTGCTAGACCGGGACAGGGGTCTAAACACAATGAGCAGTTCTTC

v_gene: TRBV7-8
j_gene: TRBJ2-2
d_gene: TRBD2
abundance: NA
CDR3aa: CASLSGAGEGGELFF
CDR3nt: TGTGCCAGCCTCTCGGGAGCGGGGGAGGGGGGGGAGCTGTTTTTT

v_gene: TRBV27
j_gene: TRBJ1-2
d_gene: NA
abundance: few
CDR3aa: CASSPVDGSYGYTF
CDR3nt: TGTGCCAGCAGTCCCGTCGATGGGAGCTATGGCTACACCTTC